Reported below is one T cell receptor (beta chain). This sample is drawn from a study of blood T cell repertoires in COVID-19. Study at large: Italy, Spain and the United States were the sources of the convalescent and acute COVID-19 samples. T cells, B-cell-depleted T cells, or PBMCs provided the cDNA or gDNA that served as material.

This CDR3 region has 15 residues. CDR1 is MDHEN, CDR2 SYDVKM, per germline. V shed 6 bases and J 3 bases; nucleotides not matched to a gene: 7. This table comes from immunoSEQ multiplex PCR, and its TCRdb copy is limited to in-frame clones, with some not included. This sample has some 380,000 clones; around 91% occur once, and the top ten carry approximately 7%. The sequence derives from a man between 18 and 35 years old with active or convalescent COVID-19. The rearrangement links TRBV28 to TRBJ1-4, with TRBD1 matching over 7 bases. Sequencing used peripheral blood. CDR3 sequence: CASSPPTGPNEKLFF. The CDR3 nucleotides are TGTGCCAGCAGCCCCCCGACAGGGCCTAATGAAAAACTGTTTTTT.